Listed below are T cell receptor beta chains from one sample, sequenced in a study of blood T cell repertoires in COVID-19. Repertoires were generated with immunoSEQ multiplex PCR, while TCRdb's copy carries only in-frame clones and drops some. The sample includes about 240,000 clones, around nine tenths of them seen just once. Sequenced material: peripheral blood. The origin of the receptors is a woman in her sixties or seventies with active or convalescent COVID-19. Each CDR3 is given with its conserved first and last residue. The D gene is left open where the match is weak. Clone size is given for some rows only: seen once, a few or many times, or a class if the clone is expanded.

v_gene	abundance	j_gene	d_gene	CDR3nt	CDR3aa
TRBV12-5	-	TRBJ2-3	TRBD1	TGTGCTAGTGGACCCGACAGGGGCCGGGGAGATACGCAGTATTTT	CASGPDRGRGDTQYF
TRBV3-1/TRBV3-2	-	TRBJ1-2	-	TGTGCCAGCAGCCAAGGGCAGGGCTTTGGCTACACCTTC	CASSQGQGFGYTF
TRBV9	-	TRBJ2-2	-	TGTGCCAGCAGCAACTCCGTTCGGGAGCTGTTTTTT	CASSNSVRELFF
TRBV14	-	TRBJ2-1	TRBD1	TGTGCCAGCAACCAACCGGGACAGGGGAAGAATGAGCAGTTCTTC	CASNQPGQGKNEQFF
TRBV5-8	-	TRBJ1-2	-	TGTGCCAGCAGTTATCCAGTCGTCTATGGCTACACCTTC	CASSYPVVYGYTF
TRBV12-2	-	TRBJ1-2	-	TGTGCAAGTCGCTTTCTGGGGGACGCCGGGGGGTGCTACACCTTC	CASRFLGDAGGCYTF
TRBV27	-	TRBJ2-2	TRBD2	TGTGCCACTAAGCGGGGGGGAAACACCGGGGAGCTGTTTTTT	CATKRGGNTGELFF
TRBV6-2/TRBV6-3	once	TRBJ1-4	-	TGTGCCAGCAGTCGGACACGTGAAAAACTGTTTTTT	CASSRTREKLFF
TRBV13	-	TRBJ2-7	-	TGTGCCAGCAGCTTAGGGACGGGGGAGCAGTACTTC	CASSLGTGEQYF
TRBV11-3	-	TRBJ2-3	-	TGTGCCAGCAGCTTAGGTGGAGGCACAGATACGCAGTATTTT	CASSLGGGTDTQYF
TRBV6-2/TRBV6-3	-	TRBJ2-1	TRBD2	TGTGCCAGCAGTAACCCGCGGGGGGCCGACAATGAGCAGTTCTTC	CASSNPRGADNEQFF
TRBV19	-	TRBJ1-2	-	TGTGCCAGTAGTATGGAGGGGATCTATGGCTACACCTTC	CASSMEGIYGYTF
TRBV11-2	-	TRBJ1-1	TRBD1	TGTGCCAGCAGCTCGGACAGGGTTACTGAAGCTTTCTTT	CASSSDRVTEAFF
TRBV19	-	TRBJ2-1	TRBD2	TGTGCCAGTAGTATAGCTCCCATCAGCGGGGCCAGCTCCTACAATGAGCAGTTCTTC	CASSIAPISGASSYNEQFF
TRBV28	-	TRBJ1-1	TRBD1	TGTGCCAGCAGGGGGACAGGGACCTCTGAAGCTTTCTTT	CASRGTGTSEAFF
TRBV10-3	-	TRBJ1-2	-	TGTGCCATCAGTGAGAATGACAGCCCCTATGGCTACACCTTC	CAISENDSPYGYTF
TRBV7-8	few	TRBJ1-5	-	TGTGCCAGCAGCTTAAGGGTGTACGGGGTAGGGAATCAGCCCCAGCATTTT	CASSLRVYGVGNQPQHF
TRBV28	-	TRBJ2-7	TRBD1	TGTGCCAGCAGTTTAAGGGGACAGGGAATGGCGCAGTACTTC	CASSLRGQGMAQYF
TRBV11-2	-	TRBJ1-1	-	TGTGCCAGCAGCCCCAGGGAAACTGAAGCTTTCTTT	CASSPRETEAFF
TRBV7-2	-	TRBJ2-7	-	TGTGCCAGCAGCTTTACAGGGTCCTACGAGCAGTACTTC	CASSFTGSYEQYF
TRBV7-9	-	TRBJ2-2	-	TGTGCCAGCAGCCTACCTTCGTGGGGCGTGCCGAACACCGGGGAGCTGTTTTTT	CASSLPSWGVPNTGELFF
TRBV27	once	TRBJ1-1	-	TGTGCCAGCAGTTTACTCTTCTCAGGGCTCAGTGGCGTGGTCACTGAAGCTTTCTTT	CASSLLFSGLSGVVTEAFF
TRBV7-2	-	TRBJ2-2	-	TGTGCCAGCAGCGCCAGGGTTTCCGGGGAGCTGTTTTTT	CASSARVSGELFF
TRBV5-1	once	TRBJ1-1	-	TGCGCCAGCAGCTTGGGGGTAGGAGTGAACACTGAAGCTTTCTTT	CASSLGVGVNTEAFF
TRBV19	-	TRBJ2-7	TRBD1	TGTGCCAGTAAACCTACAGGGGGGATCTCCTACGAGCAGTACTTC	CASKPTGGISYEQYF
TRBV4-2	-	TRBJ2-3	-	TGTGCCAGCAGCGTTTTAGGGGGGGGGACTAGCACAGATACGCAGTATTTT	CASSVLGGGTSTDTQYF
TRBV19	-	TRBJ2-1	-	TGTGCCAGTAGGGCAACCTCCCCGGGAAACAATGAGCAGTTCTTC	CASRATSPGNNEQFF
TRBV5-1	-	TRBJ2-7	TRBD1	TGCGCCAGCAGCATCAGGACAGGGGGGGAGGAGCAGTACTTC	CASSIRTGGEEQYF
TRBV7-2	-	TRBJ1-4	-	TGTGCCAGCAGGGGATCGGGGGAAACTAATGAAAAACTGTTTTTT	CASRGSGETNEKLFF
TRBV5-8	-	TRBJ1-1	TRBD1	TGTGCCAGCAGCCGGACAGGCGCGCGCACTGAAGCTTTCTTT	CASSRTGARTEAFF
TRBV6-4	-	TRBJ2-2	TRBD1	TGTGCCAGCACAAGGACAGGGGGAACCGGGGAGCTGTTTTTT	CASTRTGGTGELFF
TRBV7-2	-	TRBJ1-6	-	TGTGCCAGCAGCTTAGACAGGACCTATAATTCACCCCTCCACTTT	CASSLDRTYNSPLHF
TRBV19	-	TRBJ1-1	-	TGTGCCAGTAGTATGGGGGCAGGGCATAACACTGAAGCTTTCTTT	CASSMGAGHNTEAFF
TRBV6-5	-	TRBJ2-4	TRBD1	TGTGCCACCCAGCGGGACAGGGGAAACATTCAGTACTTC	CATQRDRGNIQYF
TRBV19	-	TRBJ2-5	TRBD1	TGTGCCAGTAGTCAACGACAGGGAGAGACCCAGTACTTC	CASSQRQGETQYF
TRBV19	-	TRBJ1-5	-	TGTGCCAGTAGTACACATGGCAATCAGCCCCAGCATTTT	CASSTHGNQPQHF
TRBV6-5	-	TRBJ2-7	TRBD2	TGTGCCAGCAGTTACTCTGGACTAGACAAACGCGAGCAGTACTTC	CASSYSGLDKREQYF
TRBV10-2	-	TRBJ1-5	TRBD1	TGCGCCAGCAGTGAGTCGTGGGGACAGGGCATTAATCAGCCCCAGCATTTT	CASSESWGQGINQPQHF
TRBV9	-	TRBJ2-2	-	TGTGCCAGCAGCGAACGAACAGTAAACACCGGGGAGCTGTTTTTT	CASSERTVNTGELFF
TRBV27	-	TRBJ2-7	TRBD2	TGTGCCAGCAGTTTCTTTCCCTCCTCGGGGAGGGCCTACGAGCAGTACTTC	CASSFFPSSGRAYEQYF